Listed here are 28 T cell receptor beta chains from one sample, sequenced in a study of T cell repertoires in cytomegalovirus infection. Using its own MiXCR run on the reads, TCRdb lists one record per CDR3 protein. The repertoire holds around 540,000 distinct CDR3 sequences, about 33% seen once, with roughly 17% in the top ten. Their antigens remain unidentified. The sequencing here drew on cultured PBMCs, taken from culture after CMV antigen stimulation. The receptors here all came from a human donor in good health (CMV status not recorded). Some clones in this sample may be carry-over from other donors' samples.

The V call is TRBV6-2 or TRBV6-3, the J call TRBJ1-5; D is possibly TRBD1 (6 bases). V lost 5 bases and J lost 4, with 12 bases in between. This CDR3 region has 14 residues. Looked up from germline, CDR1 is MNHEY and CDR2 is SVGEGT. CDR3 region: CASSAGHLNQPQHF. The CDR3 DNA sequence: TGTGCCAGCAGTGCGGGACACCTGAATCAGCCCCAGCATTTT.

The rearrangement links TRBV12-3 or TRBV12-4 to TRBJ2-7; 7 nucleotides agree with TRBD2. V lost 2 bases, J lost 6 bases, and 4 bases stayed unmatched. The CDR3 totals 13 residues. The CDR3, as DNA: TGTGCCAGCAGTTTATTGGGACTAACCGAGCAGTACTTC. Translated: CASSLLGLTEQYF.

The chain joins TRBV5-4 to TRBJ2-2; 8 bases line up with TRBD2. Trimming cost V 4 bases and J 4 bases; bases outside gene matches: 9. CDR1 and CDR2 from the germline V gene are SGHNT and YYREEE (reference sequence). The length of the CDR3 is 16 residues. CDR3 amino acids: CASSGGLARGTGELFF. The CDR3, as DNA: TGTGCCAGCAGCGGTGGACTAGCCCGAGGCACCGGGGAGCTGTTTTTT.

The chain carries TRBV12-3 or TRBV12-4 and TRBJ1-2, with TRBD1 matching over 9 bases. This CDR3 is built from 14 residues. V shed 5 bases and J 4 bases; nucleotides not matched to a gene: 5. CDR3 bases: TGTGCCAGCAGTCCAACGACAGGGGGCTATGGCTACACCTTC. It is translated as CASSPTTGGYGYTF.

The V call is TRBV27, the J call TRBJ2-3; the D gene could be TRBD1 or TRBD2 (5 bases each). The CDR3 spans 15 residues. Germline lookup yields CDR1 MNHEY and CDR2 SMNVEV (reference sequence). Trimming took 2 bases from V and 0 from J, leaving 9 bases between them. In nucleotides, the CDR3 is TGTGCCAGCAGTTTAATGGGACCTAGCACAGATACGCAGTATTTT. This gives the protein CASSLMGPSTDTQYF.

This clonotype was detected many times. The chain couples TRBV6-5 to TRBJ2-1, with TRBD2 matching over 15 bases. The CDR3 is 19 amino acids. J gave up 1 base and V 6 bases, and 10 bases lay outside the gene matches. CDR1 and CDR2 (germline): MNHEY, SVGAGI. CDR3 in amino acids: CASSPRTSGRAGSYNEQFF. The CDR3, as DNA: TGTGCCAGCAGCCCCCGGACTAGCGGGAGGGCCGGGTCCTACAATGAGCAGTTCTTC.

This chain joins TRBV6-9 and TRBJ2-3, with TRBD1 matching 9 bases. The CDR3 extends over 15 amino acids. Germline CDR1 reads MNHGY; CDR2 reads SVAAGI. V lost 5 bases, J lost 3 bases, and 6 bases stayed unmatched. This CDR3 reads CASSPRQGVTDTQYF. CDR3 DNA: TGTGCCAGCAGTCCCCGACAGGGGGTGACAGATACGCAGTATTTT.

J is TRBJ2-7 and V is TRBV7-2; 11 bases are a match to TRBD2. Germline-derived CDR1 and CDR2 are SGHTA and FQGNSA. The CDR3 covers 15 residues. V dropped 5 bases and J dropped 3; count of bases not matched to a gene: 6. CDR3 nucleotides: TGTGCCAGCAGCCGGCGACTAGCGGGGAGCTACGAGCAGTACTTC. This translates into CASSRRLAGSYEQYF.

V gene TRBV4-1 combines with J gene TRBJ2-1; the D gene is possibly TRBD2 (6 bases). CDR1 is MGHRA and CDR2 is YSYEKL in the germline V gene. This CDR3 comprises 16 residues. V lost 7 bases, J lost 8 bases, and 24 bases lay in between. The CDR3 loop is CASTHSGLASWDEQFF. DNA of the CDR3: TGCGCCAGCACCCACTCTGGGCTAGCGAGTTGGGATGAGCAGTTCTTC.

The chain employs TRBV28 and TRBJ2-7, with D possibly being TRBD1 (5 bases). Germline assignment: CDR1 MDHEN and CDR2 SYDVKM. This CDR3 has 14 amino acids. V was cut by 3 bases and J by 11 bases, with 20 bases left in between. DNA for the CDR3: TGTGCCAGCAGTTTCCGGACACGAACACGGATGGAGTACTTC. Translated, it gives CASSFRTRTRMEYF.

The V and J genes are TRBV7-2 and TRBJ1-5, with D perhaps TRBD1 (6 bases). V was trimmed by 8 bases and J by 0 bases, leaving 14 bases between them. The CDR3 is 15 amino acids. Germline CDR1 is SGHTA and CDR2 is FQGNSA. CDR3 protein: CASGRGANSNQPQHF. DNA of the CDR3: TGTGCCAGCGGGCGGGGGGCCAATAGCAATCAGCCCCAGCATTTT.

The V call is TRBV29-1, the J call TRBJ2-3, with 11 bases lining up with TRBD2. CDR3 length: 15 amino acids. V was pared by 1 base and J by 5 bases, with 5 bases of the junction left unmatched. Germline V gene lookup returns CDR1 SQVTM and CDR2 ANQGSEA. The CDR3 here is CSVEALAGGGDTQYF. DNA for the CDR3: TGCAGCGTTGAAGCTTTAGCGGGAGGGGGAGATACGCAGTATTTT.

The sample holds a few counts of this clonotype. The V call is TRBV7-2, the J call TRBJ1-3; the D gene is possibly TRBD1 (5 bases). The ends were cut back, 4 bases at V and 3 bases at J, with 10 bases in the middle. This CDR3 has 14 amino acids. The germline V gene encodes CDR1 SGHTA and CDR2 FQGNSA. This chain's CDR3 is CASSSRQGGNTIYF. In DNA, the CDR3 is TGTGCCAGCAGCTCCCGTCAGGGTGGAAACACCATATATTTT.

Regarding this clonotype: The junction does not match germline at one end; this may be a read error. DNA for the CDR3: TGCAGAGCTAGAGATAACTCCGGGATACTCTCCTACGAGCAGTACTTC. Translated: CRARDNSGILSYEQYF. The chain combines TRBV20-1 with TRBJ2-7; perhaps TRBD2 as D (5 bases). Germline lookup yields CDR1 DFQATT and CDR2 SNEGSKA (reference sequence). The CDR3 loop spans 16 amino acids.

J is TRBJ2-2 and V is TRBV10-3; D gene ambiguous. There are 14 residues in the CDR3. Germline assignment: CDR1 ENHRY and CDR2 SYGVKD. Trimming took 4 bases from V and 1 from J, leaving 7 bases between them. The CDR3 DNA is TGTGCCATCAGTGGGCTCAAGAACACCGGGGAGCTGTTTTTT. This translates into CAISGLKNTGELFF.

This clonotype was recorded a few times. V gene TRBV11-2 combines with J gene TRBJ1-2, with 8 bases that match TRBD1. Germline CDR1 is SGHAT and CDR2 is FQNNGV. The CDR3 extends over 12 amino acids. V shed 7 bases and J 8 bases; nucleotides not matched to a gene: 6. CDR3 sequence: CASKTGGSGYTF. CDR3 coding DNA: TGTGCCAGCAAAACAGGGGGAAGCGGCTACACCTTC.

This clonotype has more than one count but fewer than ten. The chain is built from TRBV25-1 and TRBJ2-3, with 11 bases that match TRBD2. CDR1 and CDR2 (germline): MGHDK, SYGVNS. V lost 6 bases and J lost 5; bases outside the gene matches: 7. The CDR3 runs 15 residues. The CDR3 protein is CASSRLAGLVDTQYF. CDR3 nucleotide sequence: TGTGCCAGCAGCCGACTAGCGGGATTAGTAGATACGCAGTATTTT. Based on the CDR3 plus reference TRBV25-1 and TRBJ2-3, the full variable domain is EADIYQTPRYLVIGTGKKITLECSQTMGHDKMYWYQQDPGMELHLIHYSYGVNSTEKGDLSSESTVSRIRTEHFPLTLESARPSHTSQYLCASSRLAGLVDTQYFGPGTRLTVL.

This clonotype was detected many times. The rearrangement uses TRBV11-2 and TRBJ1-1; D is undetermined. Germline CDR1 is SGHAT and CDR2 is FQNNGV. The CDR3 is made up of 15 amino acids. V was shortened by 5 bases and J by 1 base, with 14 bases between the two germline ends. The CDR3 DNA follows: TGTGCCAGCAGCCCAAGACCGGGATCGAACACTGAAGCTTTCTTT. Amino acid sequence: CASSPRPGSNTEAFF.

The chain joins TRBV24-1 to TRBJ2-1; 12 bases align to TRBD2. This CDR3 comprises 16 residues. Per germline, CDR1 KGHDR and CDR2 SFDVKD. Losses at the gene ends were 2 bases for V and 4 bases for J; bases not matched to a gene: 2. In nucleotides, the CDR3 is TGTGCCACCAGTGATTCTAGCGGGAGGGAATACAATGAGCAGTTCTTC. It translates to CATSDSSGREYNEQFF.

The CDR3 reads CAISSGHGETYRDGYTF. CDR3 nucleotide sequence: TGTGCCATCAGTTCCGGCCACGGGGAGACGTACAGGGATGGCTACACCTTC. The chain is built from TRBV10-3 and TRBJ1-2; possibly TRBD1 for D (6 bases). The CDR3 runs to 17 residues. Germline V CDR1 and CDR2: ENHRY, SYGVKD. Trimming removed 5 bases from V and 6 bases from J, with 25 bases in between.

The chain couples TRBV10-2 to TRBJ2-7; D unresolved. The CDR3 runs 13 residues. Trimming pared 3 bases from V and 2 bases from J, leaving 8 bases between. The germline V gene has CDR1 WSHSY and CDR2 SAAADI. CDR3 sequence reads: CASSDEDPYEQYV. The CDR3 nucleotides read TGCGCCAGCAGTGATGAGGATCCCTACGAGCAGTACGTC.

This clonotype has just a few counts. This rearrangement joins TRBV18 to TRBJ1-6; D gene ambiguous. The V end lost 2 bases, the J end lost 8 bases, and 10 bases lay between the germline ends. The CDR3 sequence is 14 residues long. The germline V gene has CDR1 KGHSH and CDR2 LQKENI. CDR3 in DNA: TGTGCCAGCTCACCAGACCTTAGGGATTCACCCCTCCACTTT. This sequence encodes CASSPDLRDSPLHF. Full variable domain (outside the CDR3, taken from reference TRBV18 and TRBJ1-6): NAGVMQNPRHLVRRRGQEARLRCSPMKGHSHVYWYRQLPEEGLKFMVYLQKENIIDESGMPKERFSAEFPKEGPSILRIQQVVRGDSAAYFCASSPDLRDSPLHFGNGTRLTVT.

This clonotype was found many times. V usage is TRBV7-2 and J usage is TRBJ2-5; a weak D match, TRBD1 (5 bases). V dropped 5 bases and J dropped 2 bases, with 12 bases sitting between them. The CDR3 covers 14 residues. CDR1 SGHTA and CDR2 FQGNSA come from the germline V gene. CDR3 coding DNA: TGTGCCAGCAGCCCCGGACACCTACAAGAGACCCAGTACTTC. This codes for CASSPGHLQETQYF. The full variable domain, in which reference TRBV7-2 and TRBJ2-5 provide the parts outside the CDR3, is GAGVSQSPSNKVTEKGKDVELRCDPISGHTALYWYRQSLGQGLEFLIYFQGNSAPDKSGLPSDRFSAERTGGSVSTLTIQRTQQEDSAVYLCASSPGHLQETQYFGPGTRLLVL.

This rearrangement joins TRBV6-8 to TRBJ1-2, with a weak D call TRBD1 (5 bases). The V end was cut by 5 bases, the J end by 2 bases, with 18 bases between. This CDR3 is built from 16 residues. Looked up from germline, CDR1 is MNHGY and CDR2 is SAAAGT. The CDR3 sequence: CASSRPAGGANYGYTF. CDR3 coding DNA: TGTGCCAGCAGTCGCCCCGCGGGGGGAGCAAACTATGGCTACACCTTC.

The chain links TRBV2 to TRBJ1-4, with D possibly being TRBD1 (5 bases). The CDR3 is 16 residues long. Germline values: CDR1 SNHLY, CDR2 FYNNEI. V gave up 8 bases and J gave up 0 bases, with 16 bases separating them. The CDR3 loop reads CASRRGSRATNEKLFF. For the CDR3, the DNA is TGTGCCAGCCGACGGGGGTCGCGAGCAACTAATGAAAAACTGTTTTTT.

The table lists this clonotype with many counts. This chain joins TRBV7-3 and TRBJ2-3; a weak D match, TRBD2 (6 bases). The CDR3 loop spans 17 amino acids. Germline CDR1 reads SGHTA; CDR2 reads FQGTGA. With 3 bases removed from V and 1 base from J, the gap between germline ends came to 17 bases. The DNA of the CDR3 is TGTGCCAGCAGCTTTTCTAGCGTCGAGATCGGCACAGATACGCAGTATTTT. Protein product: CASSFSSVEIGTDTQYF.

The rearrangement uses TRBV6-4 and TRBJ1-5; D unresolved. The germline V gene has CDR1 MRHNA and CDR2 SNTAGT. This CDR3 contains 10 residues. V dropped 8 bases and J dropped 6 bases, with 5 bases sitting between them. CDR3 nucleotides: TGTGCCAGCCTCATTCAGCCCCAGCATTTT. This sequence encodes CASLIQPQHF.

The genes are TRBV15 and TRBJ1-5; D unresolved. CDR3 length equals 16 residues. The germline V and J ends were trimmed by 4 bases and 4 bases, with 17 bases remaining between them. In germline, CDR1 is LNHNV, CDR2 YYDKDF (reference sequence). For the CDR3, the DNA is TGTGCCACCAGCAAAGCGACGGGCCGTTCGAATCAGCCCCAGCATTTT. Its protein is CATSKATGRSNQPQHF.